The present T cell receptor beta chain was sequenced within a study of T cell responses to AZD1222 COVID-19 vaccine. Trimming shortened V by 4 bases and J by 4 bases, and 14 bases separated the two germline ends. The V gene's germline CDR1 is SQVTM and CDR2 ANQGSEA. This CDR3 contains 14 residues. With regard to this clone: Its antigen is not known.

TCRdb keeps only in-frame clones here, not all; method: immunoSEQ multiplex PCR. Among 150,000 to 200,000 clones listed, approximately 91% were seen once. Study outcomes and limitations: Seropositive at baseline were only six AZD1222 recipients. Nearly half of spike-specific TCRs reportedly target variant regions that are unmutated in the B.1.351 and B.1.1.7 variants. There were mostly white British donors and more females than males, and clonal diversity was possibly underestimated. There were vaccine-associated CD4 TCRs across spike, dominant at 160-218 and 743-854.

The receptor comes from an adult in good health. The source material was peripheral blood, sampled on day 0 of AZD1222 vaccination. V usage is TRBV29-1 and J usage is TRBJ1-3; D is perhaps TRBD1 (6 bases). The CDR3 sequence is CSVVGGLGGNTIYF. CDR3 DNA sequence: TGCAGCGTTGTAGGGGGATTAGGCGGAAACACCATATATTTT.